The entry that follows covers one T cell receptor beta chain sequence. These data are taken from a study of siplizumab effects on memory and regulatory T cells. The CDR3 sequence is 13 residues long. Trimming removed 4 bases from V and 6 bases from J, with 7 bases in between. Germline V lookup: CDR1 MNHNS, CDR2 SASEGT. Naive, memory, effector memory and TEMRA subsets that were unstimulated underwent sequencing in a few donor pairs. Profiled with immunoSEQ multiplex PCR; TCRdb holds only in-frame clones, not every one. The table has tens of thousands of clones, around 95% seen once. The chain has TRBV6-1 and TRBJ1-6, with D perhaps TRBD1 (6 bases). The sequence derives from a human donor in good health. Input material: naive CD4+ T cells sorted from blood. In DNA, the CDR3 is TGTGCCAGCAGTGGGACAGTTAATTCACCCCTCCACTTT. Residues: CASSGTVNSPLHF.